These 2 T cell receptor beta chains originate from one sample sequenced in a study of T cells in Graves' hyperthyroidism and ophthalmopathy. The source material, RNA transcripts, was used to amplify TCR beta CDR3 regions. HTBI primers were employed in a first-round RT-PCR of the TCR CDR3. TCRdb reanalysed the multiplex PCR reads using MiXCR and keeps one entry per CDR3 protein. Of about 350,000 distinct CDR3 sequences in the sample, 15% to 20% are singletons; the top ten hold 15% to 17%. The specimen sequenced was blood. These receptors all come from a woman in her 40s with Graves' ophthalmopathy.

This clonotype was observed many times. The chain employs TRBV13 and TRBJ1-6; weak D call: TRBD1 (5 bases). Germline V CDR1 and CDR2: PRHDT, FYEKMQ (reference sequence). V dropped 2 bases and J dropped 7 bases, with 18 bases sitting between them. There are 17 residues in the CDR3. In nucleotides, the CDR3 is TGTGCCAGCAGCTTACATAATAAGGAGGGGAGGAATTCACCCCTCCACTTT. This sequence encodes CASSLHNKEGRNSPLHF.

This clonotype was observed many times. The chain carries TRBV27 and TRBJ1-5; 9 nucleotides align to TRBD1. The CDR3 is made up of 14 amino acids. Trimming cost V 7 bases and J 6 bases; bases outside gene matches: 7. CDR1 and CDR2 (germline): MNHEY, SMNVEV (reference sequence). The CDR3 spells CASKAGTGPQPQHF. Here the CDR3 DNA reads TGTGCCAGCAAGGCGGGGACAGGGCCTCAGCCCCAGCATTTT.